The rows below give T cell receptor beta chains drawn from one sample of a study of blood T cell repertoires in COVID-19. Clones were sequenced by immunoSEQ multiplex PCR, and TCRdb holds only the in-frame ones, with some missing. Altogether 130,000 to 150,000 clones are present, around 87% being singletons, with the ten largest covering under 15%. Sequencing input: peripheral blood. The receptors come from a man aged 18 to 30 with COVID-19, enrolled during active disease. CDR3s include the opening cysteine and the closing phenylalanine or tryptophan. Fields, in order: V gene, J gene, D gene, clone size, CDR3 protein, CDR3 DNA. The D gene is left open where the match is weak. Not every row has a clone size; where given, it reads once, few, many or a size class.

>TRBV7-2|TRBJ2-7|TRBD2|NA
CASSFYGREGEQYF
TGTGCCAGCAGCTTTTACGGCAGGGAGGGCGAGCAGTACTTC
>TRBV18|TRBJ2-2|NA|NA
CASSPVRTGELFF
TGTGCCAGCTCACCAGTCCGCACCGGGGAGCTGTTTTTT
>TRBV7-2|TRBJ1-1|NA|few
CASSLARQGSRAFF
TGTGCCAGCAGCTTAGCTAGGCAGGGGAGTCGAGCTTTCTTT
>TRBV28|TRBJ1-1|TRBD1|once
CASRAGQVNTEAFF
TGTGCCAGCAGGGCCGGACAGGTGAACACTGAAGCTTTCTTT
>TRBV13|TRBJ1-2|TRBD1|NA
CASSPWDSPLSRAYTF
TGTGCCAGCAGCCCCTGGGACAGCCCCCTCTCTCGAGCCTACACCTTC
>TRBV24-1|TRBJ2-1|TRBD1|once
CATSDSQPRDRAYNEQFF
TGTGCCACCAGTGATTCCCAACCCCGGGACAGAGCCTACAATGAGCAGTTCTTC
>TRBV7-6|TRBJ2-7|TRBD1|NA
CASSSGQGSVYEQYF
TGTGCCAGCAGCTCGGGACAGGGGAGTGTTTACGAGCAGTACTTC
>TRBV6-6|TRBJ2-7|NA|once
CASSYWLESSYEQYF
TGTGCCAGCAGTTACTGGCTAGAAAGCTCCTACGAGCAGTACTTC
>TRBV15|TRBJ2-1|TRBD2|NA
CATSIQRASGSNNEQFF
TGTGCCACCAGCATTCAGAGAGCTAGCGGGAGTAACAATGAGCAGTTCTTC
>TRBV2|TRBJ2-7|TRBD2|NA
CASRGGLADYEQYF
TGTGCCAGCAGGGGGGGGTTAGCGGACTACGAGCAGTACTTC
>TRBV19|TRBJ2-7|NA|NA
CASSIETRGNYEQYF
TGTGCCAGTAGTATAGAGACCCGGGGAAACTACGAGCAGTACTTC
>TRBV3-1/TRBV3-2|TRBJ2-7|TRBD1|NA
CASRPGQGIEQYF
TGTGCCAGCAGACCGGGACAGGGGATCGAGCAGTACTTC
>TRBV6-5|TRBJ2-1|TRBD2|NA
CASSYFYLAGEQFF
TGTGCCAGCAGTTACTTCTACTTAGCGGGAGAGCAGTTCTTC
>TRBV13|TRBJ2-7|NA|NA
CASSLGRVSYEQYF
TGTGCCAGCAGCTTAGGCCGGGTATCCTACGAGCAGTACTTC
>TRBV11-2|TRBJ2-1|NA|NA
CASSLVPYNEQFF
TGTGCCAGCAGCTTAGTTCCTTACAATGAGCAGTTCTTC
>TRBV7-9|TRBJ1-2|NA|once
CASSPRDYGYTF
TGTGCCAGCAGCCCCCGGGATTATGGCTACACCTTC
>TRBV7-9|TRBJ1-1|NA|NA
CASSPRGADTEAFF
TGTGCCAGCAGCCCGCGGGGGGCGGACACTGAAGCTTTCTTT
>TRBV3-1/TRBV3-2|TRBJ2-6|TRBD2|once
CASSLPLAGLSSGANVLTF
TGTGCCAGCAGCCTACCACTAGCGGGACTAAGCTCTGGGGCCAACGTCCTGACTTTC